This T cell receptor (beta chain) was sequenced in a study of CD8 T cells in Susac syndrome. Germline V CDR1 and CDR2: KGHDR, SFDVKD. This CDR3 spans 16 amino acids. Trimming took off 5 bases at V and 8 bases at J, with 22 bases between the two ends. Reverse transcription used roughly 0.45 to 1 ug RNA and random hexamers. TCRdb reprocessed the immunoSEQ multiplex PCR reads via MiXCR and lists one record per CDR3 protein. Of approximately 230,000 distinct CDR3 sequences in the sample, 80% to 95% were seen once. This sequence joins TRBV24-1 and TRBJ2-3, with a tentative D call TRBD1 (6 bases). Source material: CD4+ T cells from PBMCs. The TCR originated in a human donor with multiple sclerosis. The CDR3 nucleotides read TGTGCCACCAGTGGCCGGGACAAGACACGCGAGGGTACGCAGTATTTT. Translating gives CATSGRDKTREGTQYF.